These T cell receptor beta chains were read from a single sample in a study of T cells in Graves' hyperthyroidism and ophthalmopathy. Via MiXCR, TCRdb re-called the multiplex PCR reads, giving one row per CDR3 protein. The profile covers over 700,000 distinct CDR3 sequences, with around 38% appearing a single time and around 10% taken by the ten largest. Sequences were obtained from blood. The receptors derive from a man between 18 and 29 years old with Graves' hyperthyroidism. Both conserved end residues are part of each CDR3. Each record gives: V gene, clone size, D gene, J gene, CDR3 length, CDR3 DNA, CDR3 protein. The D gene is left open where the match is weak. Clone size is shown for a subset of rows, as once, few, many or a class of expanded clone.

TRBV6-1	NA	NA	TRBJ2-2	14	TGTGCCAGCAGGCAACCAGGTCACACCGGGGAGCTGTTTTTT	CASRQPGHTGELFF
TRBV7-2	NA	NA	TRBJ1-5	11	TGTGCCGCCGGCCGGACACCGGAGTGGCATTTT	CAAGRTPEWHF
TRBV29-1	NA	NA	TRBJ1-1	15	TGCAGCGTTGAAAAGGTCATAGGGGGGTTCACTGAAGCTTTCTTT	CSVEKVIGGFTEAFF
TRBV5-4	NA	TRBD1	TRBJ2-1	14	TGTGCCAGCAGTGACGACAGGGGGGACAATGAGCAGTTCTTC	CASSDDRGDNEQFF
TRBV5-1	once	NA	TRBJ1-1	15	TGCGCCAGCAGCGCACCGACTAAGGGGCGCACTGAAGCTTTCTTT	CASSAPTKGRTEAFF
TRBV9	few	NA	TRBJ1-2	14	TGTGCCAGCAGCCAAGAGGACGGTGCTTATGGCTACACCTTC	CASSQEDGAYGYTF
TRBV9	few	NA	TRBJ1-1	11	TGTGCCAGCAGCCGGGGAACTGAAGCTTCCTTT	CASSRGTEASF
TRBV29-1	many	NA	TRBJ1-5	13	TGCAGCGTTTCGAAGAATGTCAATCAGCCCCAGCATTTT	CSVSKNVNQPQHF
TRBV9	many	TRBD1	TRBJ2-2	16	TGTGCCAGCAGCCCGCGGACAGGCGCGAACACCGGGGAGCTGTTTTTT	CASSPRTGANTGELFF
TRBV7-2	few	TRBD1	TRBJ2-6	17	TGTGCCAGCAGCTTAGCTTCGACAGGGTCTGGGGCCAACGTCCTGACTTTC	CASSLASTGSGANVLTF
TRBV2	many	TRBD1	TRBJ2-7	13	TGTGCCAGCAGTGGGGACAGGGGCTACGAGCAGTACTTC	CASSGDRGYEQYF
TRBV7-9	few	NA	TRBJ1-1	15	TGTGCCAGCAGCTTAGCTCTAGGGCAAAACACTGAAGCTTTCTTT	CASSLALGQNTEAFF
TRBV4-3	NA	NA	TRBJ2-6	17	TGCGCCAGCAGCCCCGGGGTGGTTAGCTCTGGGGCCAACGTCCTGACTTTC	CASSPGVVSSGANVLTF
TRBV7-2	once	NA	TRBJ2-5	14	TGTGCCAGCAGCTCGGGGGCATTTGGCCAGCCCCAGTACTTC	CASSSGAFGQPQYF
TRBV25-1	few	NA	TRBJ2-5	15	TGTGCCAGCAGTTTACAACCGACAGGTTGGGAGACCCAGTACTTC	CASSLQPTGWETQYF
TRBV29-1	NA	NA	TRBJ1-1	12	TGCAGCGTTGGGGCGATCAACACTGAAGCTTTCTTT	CSVGAINTEAFF
TRBV29-1	many	NA	TRBJ2-2	13	TGCAGCTTTGCAGGACAAAACACCGGGGAGCTGTTTTTT	CSFAGQNTGELFF
TRBV2	many	TRBD1	TRBJ1-1	16	TGTGCCAGCAGAGAAACAGGGGGCGGAGGGGACACTGAAGCTTTCTTT	CASRETGGGGDTEAFF
TRBV7-9	many	NA	TRBJ2-7	15	TGTGCCAGCAGCTCCACCTCCGGGCACTCCTACGAGCAGTACTTC	CASSSTSGHSYEQYF
TRBV20-1	many	NA	TRBJ1-2	13	TGCAGTGTGCCGGGGGGCGCAAGCTCTGGCTACACCTTC	CSVPGGASSGYTF
TRBV12-3/TRBV12-4	NA	NA	TRBJ2-1	14	TGTGCCAGCAGTGGGGCCATGGGGAGCAATGAGCAGTTCTTC	CASSGAMGSNEQFF
TRBV2	NA	TRBD1	TRBJ2-5	16	TGTGCCGGCAGTTACTTGCCGGGACAGCCACAAGAGACCCAGTACTTC	CAGSYLPGQPQETQYF
TRBV7-2	NA	NA	TRBJ2-2	15	TGTGCCAGCAGCCGCCGCAGGGGGGACACCGGGGAGCTGTTTTTT	CASSRRRGDTGELFF
TRBV5-4	few	TRBD2	TRBJ2-5	15	TGTGCCAGCAGCTTGTGGCTAGCGGGGGGAGAGACCCAGTACTTC	CASSLWLAGGETQYF
TRBV20-1	NA	NA	TRBJ2-7	13	TGCAGTGCCAGTAAGCAGACCGCCTACGAGCAGTACTTC	CSASKQTAYEQYF
TRBV7-2	many	NA	TRBJ1-1	16	TGTGCCAGCAGCTACAGCATGACAGGCCGTAACACTGAAGCTTTCTTT	CASSYSMTGRNTEAFF
TRBV19	few	NA	TRBJ2-2	14	TGTGCCAGTAGTATAGAGGCGAACACCGGGGAGCTGTTTTTT	CASSIEANTGELFF
TRBV29-1	many	NA	TRBJ1-2	13	TGCAGCGTGGGGTCGGGGATGCACTATGGCTACACCTTC	CSVGSGMHYGYTF
TRBV29-1	NA	NA	TRBJ1-2	13	TGCAGCGCCGTATCGACAGGTGACTATGGCTACACCTTC	CSAVSTGDYGYTF
TRBV5-6	NA	NA	TRBJ1-6	14	TGTGCCAGCAGCTTCCGAAGCGCGAATTCACCCCTCCACTTT	CASSFRSANSPLHF
TRBV7-9	many	NA	TRBJ1-6	15	TGTGCCAGCAGCTTAGTCGGCCGAGTGGGTTCACCCCTCCACTTT	CASSLVGRVGSPLHF
TRBV6-5	NA	NA	TRBJ2-7	13	TGTGCCAGCCGGGGGAGGCAGGGGAGCGAGCAGTACTTC	CASRGRQGSEQYF
TRBV2	NA	NA	TRBJ2-5	15	TGTGCCAGCAGTGAATTGGGGGTCCAAACGGAGACCCAGTACTTC	CASSELGVQTETQYF
TRBV9	few	NA	TRBJ1-3	16	TGTGCCAGCAGCGAGGACAGTTTCATGGCGGGGAACACCATATATTTT	CASSEDSFMAGNTIYF
TRBV20-1	NA	TRBD1	TRBJ1-5	14	TGCAGTGCCCCAGACAGGGAAGGCAATCAGCCCCAGCATTTT	CSAPDREGNQPQHF
TRBV5-1	few	NA	TRBJ2-7	13	TGTGCCAGCAGCTCAATGAGGACAGACGAGCAGTACTTC	CASSSMRTDEQYF
TRBV29-1	many	NA	TRBJ1-1	13	TGCAGCGTTCGAGGCCCAACGAACACTGAAGCTTTCTTT	CSVRGPTNTEAFF
TRBV5-8	many	TRBD1	TRBJ1-1	15	TGTGCCAGCAGCTCAGGACAGGGCATGAACACTGAAGCTTTCTTT	CASSSGQGMNTEAFF
TRBV20-1	many	NA	TRBJ1-1	14	TGCAGTGCTAGAGCGGGTGGAGGGAAGGTTGAAGCTTTCTTT	CSARAGGGKVEAFF
TRBV10-1	few	NA	TRBJ2-2	14	TGCGCCAGCAGTGAGTCGACCCTTACCGGGGAGCTGTTTTTT	CASSESTLTGELFF
TRBV2	NA	TRBD1	TRBJ1-5	15	TGTGCCAGCAGTGGGACAGGGATCGGGAATCAGCCCCAGCATTTT	CASSGTGIGNQPQHF
TRBV6-2/TRBV6-3	NA	TRBD2	TRBJ2-7	15	TGTGCCAGCAGTTATTCCCCAGCGGGAGTTTACGAGCAGTACTTC	CASSYSPAGVYEQYF
TRBV6-6	few	NA	TRBJ1-5	14	TGTGCCAGCAGTTACGGGCAGGGCATCCAGCCCCAGCATTTT	CASSYGQGIQPQHF
TRBV25-1	few	TRBD1	TRBJ1-2	12	TGTGCCAGCAGTGGGACAGGTTTTGGCTACACCTTC	CASSGTGFGYTF
TRBV7-2	NA	TRBD1	TRBJ2-6	14	TGTGCCAGCAGCTCCTTCAGGGGGAGCTACGTCCTGACTTTC	CASSSFRGSYVLTF
TRBV2	NA	NA	TRBJ1-1	13	TGTGCCAGCAAGATGGGACCAGGCACTGAAGCTTTCTTT	CASKMGPGTEAFF
TRBV10-3	NA	NA	TRBJ1-5	13	TGTGCCATCAGTGCAGGAGAGGGCCAGCCCCAGCATTTT	CAISAGEGQPQHF
TRBV20-1	many	TRBD1	TRBJ1-1	13	TGCAGTGTCGACAGGGGGCTATCGACTGAAGCTTTCTTT	CSVDRGLSTEAFF
TRBV10-2	NA	TRBD1	TRBJ1-4	15	TGCGCCAGCAGCTTCTCCCGGACAGGGGATGAAAAACTGTTTTTT	CASSFSRTGDEKLFF
TRBV2	once	TRBD1	TRBJ1-4	13	TGTGCCAGTAGCCGGACAGGGACCGAAAAACTGTTTTTT	CASSRTGTEKLFF
TRBV20-1	many	NA	TRBJ1-2	14	TGCAGTGCTAGAGATAGCACTAGCCACTATGGCTACACCTTC	CSARDSTSHYGYTF
TRBV14	NA	NA	TRBJ1-2	13	TGTGCCAGCAGTCCAAGGTTCAGGGATGGCTACACCTTC	CASSPRFRDGYTF
TRBV9	NA	NA	TRBJ1-1	15	TGTGCCAGCAGCCAACATGAATCTACGAACACTGAAGCTTTCTTT	CASSQHESTNTEAFF
TRBV20-1	NA	NA	TRBJ2-2	13	TGCAGTGCGTGGACAGATAGCACCGGGGAGCTGTTTTTT	CSAWTDSTGELFF
TRBV15	many	NA	TRBJ2-5	15	TGTGCCACCAGCAGGGAGGGACTTTTGGGAGAGACCCAGTACTTC	CATSREGLLGETQYF